The 18 T cell receptor beta chains in this list originate from one sample, sequenced in a study of long-term antiretroviral therapy in people with HIV (dated by TCRdb to the early 2020s). The immunoSEQ hsTCRB v3.0 assay was used at survey level resolution to sequence the TRB variable region. Drawn from immuneACCESS, this table holds only the in-frame rearrangements with V and J called that TCRdb kept. Clones are partly lost; checked studies trace under half to an unresolved V gene and leave the rest unexplained. Across this sample there are over 35,000 clones, with 94% seen only once. The top ten clonotypes cover 2% to 2.5% of the sample. Sequencing was performed on unsorted PBMCs, taken around 9.2 years after starting antiretroviral therapy. All receptors derive from a young man with HIV.

The V call is TRBV7-9, the J call TRBJ2-7; possibly TRBD2 for D (7 bases). The CDR3 totals 12 residues. The germline V gene has CDR1 SEHNR and CDR2 FQNEAQ (reference sequence). V lost 11 bases and J lost 7, with 18 bases in between. CDR3 in amino acids: CAYRGARGEQYF. CDR3 sequence (DNA): TGTGCCTACCGGGGGGCGAGGGGAGAGCAGTACTTC.

The chain joins TRBV27 to TRBJ1-1, with a possible D match to TRBD1 (5 bases). The CDR3 runs to 14 residues. Germline V gene lookup returns CDR1 MNHEY and CDR2 SMNVEV (reference sequence). V was pared by 6 bases and J by 1 base, with 12 bases between. The CDR3 loop is CASSGGAENTEAFF. The CDR3 DNA reads TGTGCCAGCAGCGGCGGGGCAGAGAACACTGAAGCTTTCTTT.

The chain uses TRBV5-1 and TRBJ2-5, with D maybe TRBD1 (5 bases). The ends were cut back, 7 bases at V and 0 bases at J, with 16 bases in the middle. Germline CDR1 SGHRS, CDR2 YFSETQ. The CDR3 length is 15 residues. As DNA, the CDR3 is TGCGCCAGCGATTGGGGTGGGGCCGACCAAGAGACCCAGTACTTC. This codes for CASDWGGADQETQYF.

J is TRBJ1-5 and V is TRBV12-5; 10 bases line up with TRBD1. Germline trimming cut 5 bases from V and 1 base from J; bases unmatched to any gene: 17. Germline V gene sequence: CDR1 LGHNT, CDR2 FRNRAP. The CDR3 extends over 20 amino acids. CDR3 nucleotide sequence: TGTGCTAGTGGTCGCCGATCGGGACAGGGGTGGGTTTGGAGCAATCAGCCCCAGCATTTT. It yields the protein CASGRRSGQGWVWSNQPQHF.

The J gene is TRBJ1-4, the V gene TRBV5-1; D is ambiguous. In germline, CDR1 is SGHRS, CDR2 YFSETQ. This CDR3 region has 12 residues. V lost 2 bases and J 7 bases, leaving 6 bases between the germline ends. CDR3 nucleotide sequence: TGCGCCAGCAGCTTAGGATTTGAAAAACTGTTTTTT. Amino acid sequence: CASSLGFEKLFF. The variable domain in full, completed from reference TRBV5-1 and TRBJ1-4, reads KAGVTQTPRYLIKTRGQQVTLSCSPISGHRSVSWYQQTPGQGLQFLFEYFSETQRNKGNFPGRFSGRQFSNSRSEMNVSTLELGDSALYLCASSLGFEKLFFGSGTQLSVL.

CDR3 amino acids: CASSLELNGQPQHF. CDR3 nucleotides: TGTGCCAGCAGCTTGGAACTGAACGGGCAGCCCCAGCATTTT. This rearrangement joins TRBV5-4 to TRBJ1-5, with no clear D. The V end was cut by 0 bases, the J end by 7 bases, with 11 bases between. CDR1 and CDR2 (germline): SGHNT, YYREEE (reference sequence). The CDR3 has 14 residues.

This sequence joins TRBV18 and TRBJ2-7, with a weak D call TRBD2 (5 bases). This CDR3 comprises 14 residues. Germline CDR1 reads KGHSH; CDR2 reads LQKENI. Trimming removed 6 bases from V and 1 base from J, with 13 bases in between. CDR3 amino acids: CASSTGLVSYEQYF. In DNA form, the CDR3 reads TGTGCCAGCTCGACTGGACTCGTTTCCTACGAGCAGTACTTC.

This chain uses TRBV5-6 with TRBJ1-2; no firm D call. The CDR3 totals 14 residues. V was pared by 0 bases and J by 5 bases, with 11 bases between. Germline V gives CDR1 SGHDT, CDR2 YYEEEE. The CDR3 DNA reads as TGTGCCAGCAGCTTGGGCGGGAATGGGTATGGCTACACCTTC. Translated: CASSLGGNGYGYTF.

This chain connects TRBV19 to TRBJ2-3; D might be TRBD1 or TRBD2, each matching 5 bases. In germline, CDR1 is LNHDA, CDR2 SQIVND (reference sequence). V lost 3 bases and J 6 bases, leaving 13 bases between the germline ends. The CDR3 sequence is 14 residues long. The DNA of the CDR3 is TGTGCCAGTAGTATGGCTAGCAGGGAGGATACGCAGTATTTT. Encoded protein: CASSMASREDTQYF.

V and J are TRBV11-2 and TRBJ1-5; D is perhaps TRBD1 (5 bases). The CDR3 contains 14 residues. Germline assignment: CDR1 SGHAT and CDR2 FQNNGV. Trimming pared 5 bases from V and 2 bases from J, leaving 10 bases between. The CDR3 nucleotides are TGTGCCAGCAGCGCGCAGGGAGGCAATCAGCCCCAGCATTTT. This sequence encodes CASSAQGGNQPQHF.

This clone was recorded once. V and J are TRBV4-1 and TRBJ1-1, with D unresolved. V lost 1 base to trimming and J lost 1 base, with 7 bases between them. The CDR3 runs 14 residues. Germline V gives CDR1 MGHRA, CDR2 YSYEKL. CDR3 sequence (DNA): TGCGCCAGCAGCCAAGTCTACGGGAACACTGAAGCTTTCTTT. Its protein product is CASSQVYGNTEAFF.

The genes are TRBV9 and TRBJ2-3; D remains ambiguous. The CDR3 loop spans 15 amino acids. Germline V lookup: CDR1 SGDLS, CDR2 YYNGEE. V lost 3 bases and J lost 2, with 13 bases in between. The DNA of the CDR3 is TGTGCCAGCAGCGATAGAGTAGTTGACACAGATACGCAGTATTTT. This gives the protein CASSDRVVDTDTQYF.

CDR3 protein: CASSSNRYEQYF. The DNA of the CDR3 is TGTGCCAGTAGTTCTAACAGGTACGAGCAGTACTTC. This sequence joins TRBV19 and TRBJ2-7; a possible D gene is TRBD1 (5 bases). This CDR3 has 12 residues. Germline loops: CDR1 LNHDA, CDR2 SQIVND (reference sequence). V was pared by 5 bases and J by 4 bases, with 9 bases between.

V and J are TRBV2 and TRBJ1-5; unclear D gene. V was shortened by 2 bases and J by 5 bases, with 10 bases between the two germline ends. Germline-derived CDR1 and CDR2 are SNHLY and FYNNEI. There are 14 residues in the CDR3. DNA of the CDR3: TGTGCCAGCAGTGAAATAAGCGGATATCAGCCCCAGCATTTT. Protein product: CASSEISGYQPQHF.

The V gene is TRBV11-2, the J gene TRBJ1-2; 7 nucleotides match TRBD1. CDR3 size: 14 residues. CDR1 and CDR2 from the germline V gene are SGHAT and FQNNGV. The J segment lost 3 bases and the V segment lost 6 bases, leaving 7 bases of the junction unmatched. Here the CDR3 reads CASSSTGAYYGYTF. In nucleotides, the CDR3 is TGTGCCAGCAGTTCTACAGGGGCATACTATGGCTACACCTTC.

The rearrangement uses TRBV5-1 and TRBJ2-7, with D perhaps matching TRBD1 (6 bases). From germline, CDR1 is SGHRS and CDR2 YFSETQ. Trimming stripped 3 bases from V and 6 bases from J, with 16 bases between. The CDR3 consists of 14 residues. The CDR3, as DNA: TGCGCCAGCAGCTCACGACAGGTCAAGTCCGAGCAGTACTTC. Encoded protein: CASSSRQVKSEQYF.

The V and J genes are TRBV11-3 and TRBJ2-1; TRBD2 agrees at 8 bases. The V gene end was trimmed by 1 base and the J gene end by 3 bases; junction bases not matched to a gene: 2. CDR3 length equals 15 residues. Germline V gives CDR1 SGHNT, CDR2 YENEEA. CDR3 nucleotide sequence: TGTGCCAGCAGCTTAGGGGGACTAGACTACAATGAGCAGTTCTTC. It is translated as CASSLGGLDYNEQFF. Complete variable domain (other parts from reference TRBV11-3 and TRBJ2-1): EAGVVQSPRYKIIEKKQPVAFWCNPISGHNTLYWYLQNLGQGPELLIRYENEEAVDDSQLPKDRFSAERLKGVDSTLKIQPAELGDSAVYLCASSLGGLDYNEQFFGPGTRLTVL.

J is TRBJ1-1 and V is TRBV7-3; a weak D match, TRBD1 (5 bases). CDR1 is SGHTA and CDR2 is FQGTGA in the germline V gene. The length of the CDR3 is 15 residues. The V and J ends lost 0 bases and 3 bases respectively, with 11 bases between them. As DNA, the CDR3 is TGTGCCAGCAGCTTAACTGCCTCACAGGACACTGAAGCTTTCTTT. It yields the protein CASSLTASQDTEAFF.